The 3 T cell receptor beta chains given below trace back to one sample, sequenced in a study of regulatory T cells in long-lasting Graves disease. In building TCR beta libraries, iRepertoire HTBI primers were used together with Arm-PCR of CDR3 regions. TCRdb passed the multiplex PCR reads through MiXCR, listing each CDR3 protein once. The table has about 470,000 distinct CDR3 sequences, more than 20% seen once. Time point here: persistent/refractory GD, antithyroid drugs over 5 years with positive TRAb. Scientists built the TCR library using RNA that was extracted from PBMCs. Sequencing used peripheral blood mononuclear cells (PBMCs), obtained when the disease was refractory, from a patient treated with antithyroid drugs. The receptors were gathered from a female donor with Graves disease.

This clonotype was seen many times. This chain links TRBV7-9 with TRBJ1-2, with 9 bases matching TRBD1. CDR3 length equals 15 residues. The V and J ends lost 4 bases and 7 bases, in that order; junction bases with no gene match: 10. Germline lookup yields CDR1 SEHNR and CDR2 FQNEAQ (reference sequence). The DNA of the CDR3 is TGTGCCAGCAGCTCACCGGACAGGGGCTTAGTTGGCTACACCTTC. Translation: CASSSPDRGLVGYTF.

A note on this clonotype: This may be a read error, as it is one base from a much larger clone. The chain uses TRBV6-1 and TRBJ2-2; possible D gene TRBD2, 6 bases. This CDR3 comprises 15 residues. Germline CDR1 is MNHNS and CDR2 is SASEGT. Trimming took off 11 bases at V and 2 bases at J, with 18 bases between the two ends. The CDR3 reads CACIVAVVNTGELFF. Written as DNA, the CDR3 is TGTGCCTGCATCGTAGCGGTCGTAAACACCGGGGAGCTGTTTTTT.

This clonotype was seen at least ten times. This chain links TRBV30 with TRBJ1-2; TRBD1 matches 7 bases. Germline lookup yields CDR1 GTSNPN and CDR2 SVGIG (reference sequence). The CDR3 contains 14 residues. The V gene end was trimmed by 4 bases and the J gene end by 7 bases; junction bases not matched to a gene: 12. CDR3 sequence (DNA): TGTGCCTGGACCGCCGGGACTCCAGGGGGTGGCTACACCTTC. Its protein is CAWTAGTPGGGYTF.